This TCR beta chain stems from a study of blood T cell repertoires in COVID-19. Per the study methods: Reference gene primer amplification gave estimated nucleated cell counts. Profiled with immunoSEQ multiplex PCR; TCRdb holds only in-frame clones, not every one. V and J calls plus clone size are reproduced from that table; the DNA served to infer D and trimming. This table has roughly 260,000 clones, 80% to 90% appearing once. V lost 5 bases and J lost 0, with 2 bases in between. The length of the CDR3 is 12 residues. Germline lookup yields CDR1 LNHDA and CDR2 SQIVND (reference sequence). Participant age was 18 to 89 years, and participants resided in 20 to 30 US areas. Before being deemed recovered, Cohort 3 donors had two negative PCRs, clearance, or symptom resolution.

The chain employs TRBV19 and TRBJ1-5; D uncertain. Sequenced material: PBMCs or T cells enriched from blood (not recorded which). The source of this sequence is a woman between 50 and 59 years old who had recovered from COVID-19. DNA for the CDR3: TGTGCCAGTAGTCATAGCAATCAGCCCCAGCATTTT. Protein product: CASSHSNQPQHF. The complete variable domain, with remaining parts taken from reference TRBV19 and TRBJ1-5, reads DGGITQSPKYLFRKEGQNVTLSCEQNLNHDAMYWYRQDPGQGLRLIYYSQIVNDFQKGDIAEGYSVSREKKESFPLTVTSAQKNPTAFYLCASSHSNQPQHFGDGTRLSIL.